This entry describes one T cell receptor beta chain. Its antigen is unidentified. The sample is drawn from a study of early T cells in non-severe SARS-CoV-2 infection. Unique molecular identifiers tagged individual cDNA molecules. A single record per CDR3 protein comes from TCRdb applying MiXCR to the 5' RACE reads. The profile covers approximately 52,000 distinct CDR3 sequences, with about 8.2% appearing a single time and 8.5% to 10% taken by the ten largest. Points from the study as a whole: The VDJdb matching leaned toward anti-spike CD8 responses and overlooked private and CD4 specificities.

The length of the CDR3 is 12 residues. The J segment lost 6 bases and the V segment lost 7 bases, leaving 9 bases of the junction unmatched. Germline CDR1 DFQATT, CDR2 SNEGSKA (reference sequence). The chain couples TRBV20-1 to TRBJ2-7, with 7 positions matching TRBD2. The clonotype originates from an adult who was a healthcare worker with PCR-confirmed SARS-CoV-2 infection or an uninfected control (not recorded which). Sequencing was done on a sample of whole blood. The CDR3 DNA reads as TGCAGTGGCGCCGCGGGGGAAGCCGAGCAGTACTTC. Translating gives CSGAAGEAEQYF.